This TCR beta chain was observed in a study of T cell responses to AZD1222 COVID-19 vaccine. Second doses at about 4 or about 12 weeks were pooled. Unmatched junction bases numbered 8, after V lost 7 bases and J lost 6 bases. Germline CDR1 is SNHLY and CDR2 is FYNNEI. The CDR3 has 13 amino acids. The method was immunoSEQ multiplex PCR; TCRdb's version includes in-frame clones alone and lacks a portion of them. Among hundreds of thousands of clones listed, about 94% were seen once. The receptor comes from an adult who received the AZD1222 COVID-19 vaccine. The chain couples TRBV2 to TRBJ2-7; TRBD1 matches 8 bases. The specimen was peripheral blood, collected 28 days after the second AZD1222 dose. CDR3 amino acids: CASNQDRVSEQYF. The CDR3 nucleotides are TGTGCCAGCAACCAGGACAGGGTTTCCGAGCAGTACTTC.